Listed below are T cell receptor beta chains from one sample, sequenced in a study of graft-versus-host responses after intestinal transplantation. The antigens of these receptors remain unknown. Method: immunoSEQ multiplex PCR; TCRdb's copy keeps in-frame clones and lacks some. The sample consists of some 110,000 clones, 90% of them appearing once. Sequenced here: unstimulated CD4+ T cells sorted from spleen or lymph node cells, sampled before intestinal transplant. Receptors originate from a human donor who received an intestinal transplant. CDR3s include the opening cysteine and the closing phenylalanine or tryptophan. The order of the fields is D gene, clone size, V gene, J gene, CDR3 protein, CDR3 DNA. The D gene is left open where the match is weak. The size of a clone is reported for some rows only, either as once, few or many, or as a class for expanded clones.

>NA|NA|TRBV6-1|TRBJ2-1
CASTLGRPESGEQFF
TGTGCCAGCACCCTTGGCAGACCCGAGTCGGGGGAGCAGTTCTTC
>TRBD2|NA|TRBV9|TRBJ2-2
CASSAIGLAGERNTGELFF
TGTGCCAGCAGCGCCATAGGACTAGCGGGAGAACGTAACACCGGGGAGCTGTTTTTT
>NA|NA|TRBV9|TRBJ1-1
CASSVIQGQNTEAFF
TGTGCCAGCAGCGTAATTCAGGGCCAGAACACTGAAGCTTTCTTT
>NA|NA|TRBV19|TRBJ1-5
CASRRANQPQHF
TGTGCCAGTAGGAGGGCAAATCAGCCCCAGCATTTT
>TRBD1|NA|TRBV19|TRBJ2-7
CASSVYRGDAYEQYF
TGTGCCAGTAGTGTATACAGGGGGGATGCCTACGAGCAGTACTTC
>NA|few|TRBV29-1|TRBJ2-1
CSVALAGEQFF
TGCAGCGTTGCCCTAGCCGGTGAGCAGTTCTTC
>NA|once|TRBV6-5|TRBJ2-4
CASSYSVAAKNIQYF
TGTGCCAGCAGTTACTCGGTAGCAGCCAAAAACATTCAGTACTTC
>TRBD2|NA|TRBV2|TRBJ2-2
CASSGPAGGWNTGELFF
TGTGCCAGCAGTGGTCCAGCGGGGGGGTGGAACACCGGGGAGCTGTTTTTT
>NA|NA|TRBV5-4|TRBJ1-1
CASSLGPPNTEAFF
TGTGCCAGCAGCTTGGGGCCGCCGAACACTGAAGCTTTCTTT
>TRBD2|NA|TRBV19|TRBJ2-3
CASSIGTSHEAQYF
TGTGCCAGTAGTATCGGGACTAGCCATGAGGCGCAGTATTTT
>NA|NA|TRBV25-1|TRBJ1-1
CASMRNTEAFF
TGTGCCAGCATGCGGAACACTGAAGCTTTCTTT
>TRBD2|NA|TRBV5-4|TRBJ2-1
CASSLAGLAGDEQFF
TGTGCCAGCAGCTTGGCGGGACTAGCGGGAGACGAGCAGTTCTTC
>NA|NA|TRBV18|TRBJ2-7
CASSPSGGQVHEQYF
TGTGCCAGCTCACCATCGGGGGGACAGGTACACGAGCAGTACTTC
>TRBD2|NA|TRBV4-1|TRBJ2-3
CASSGTGGGTDTQYF
TGCGCCAGCAGCGGGACGGGAGGCGGCACAGATACGCAGTATTTT
>NA|NA|TRBV7-8|TRBJ1-2
CASSLEGRGRGYGYTF
TGTGCCAGCAGCTTAGAGGGCAGGGGCCGCGGCTATGGCTACACCTTC
>TRBD2|NA|TRBV6-6|TRBJ2-3
CASRPSGGVTDTQYF
TGTGCCAGCAGGCCAAGCGGGGGGGTCACAGATACGCAGTATTTT
>TRBD2|NA|TRBV9|TRBJ2-1
CASSVTSGVYNEQFF
TGTGCCAGCAGCGTAACTAGCGGGGTCTACAATGAGCAGTTCTTC
>NA|NA|TRBV6-6|TRBJ2-3
CAIGTVSGTDTQYF
TGTGCCATTGGTACGGTTTCGGGCACAGATACGCAGTATTTT
>TRBD1|NA|TRBV7-2|TRBJ2-6
CASSEQGALGANVLTF
TGTGCCAGCAGCGAACAGGGGGCGCTTGGGGCCAACGTCCTGACTTTC
>TRBD1|NA|TRBV12-5|TRBJ1-4
CASGAGTALSNEKLFF
TGTGCTAGTGGCGCGGGGACAGCCTTGTCTAATGAAAAACTGTTTTTT
>TRBD2|NA|TRBV2|TRBJ2-1
CASSLAGGANEQFF
TGTGCCAGCAGTCTAGCGGGAGGGGCCAATGAGCAGTTCTTC
>NA|NA|TRBV6-5|TRBJ1-4
CASSALEGRNEKLFF
TGTGCCAGCAGTGCCTTGGAGGGACGGAATGAAAAACTGTTTTTT
>TRBD2|NA|TRBV19|TRBJ2-7
CASSTSGGTYEQYF
TGTGCCAGTTCCACTAGCGGCGGAACCTACGAGCAGTACTTC
>NA|NA|TRBV19|TRBJ1-5
CASSAQGSNQPQHF
TGTGCCAGTAGTGCCCAGGGATCGAATCAGCCCCAGCATTTT
>NA|NA|TRBV28|TRBJ2-1
CASSPPHRENEQFF
TGTGCCAGCAGTCCGCCCCACAGGGAAAATGAGCAGTTCTTC
>NA|NA|TRBV4-3|TRBJ2-1
CASSQDPAGGLYNEQFF
TGCGCCAGCAGCCAAGACCCGGCGGGCGGACTGTACAATGAGCAGTTCTTC
>NA|NA|TRBV30|TRBJ2-7
CAWSGGFSYEQYF
TGTGCCTGGAGTGGGGGCTTCAGCTACGAGCAGTACTTC
>NA|once|TRBV5-1|TRBJ2-5
CASSWAPGRDGETQYF
TGCGCCAGCAGCTGGGCCCCTGGCAGGGATGGAGAGACCCAGTACTTC
>TRBD1|NA|TRBV6-5|TRBJ1-5
CASSYSQGAGQPQHF
TGTGCCAGCAGTTACTCCCAGGGGGCTGGGCAGCCCCAGCATTTT
>NA|NA|TRBV2|TRBJ1-5
CASSRQYNQPQHF
TGTGCCAGCAGTAGACAATACAATCAGCCCCAGCATTTT
>TRBD1|NA|TRBV10-1|TRBJ2-2
CASSNTGGRTGELFF
TGCGCCAGCAGCAATACAGGGGGCCGGACCGGGGAGCTGTTTTTT
>NA|NA|TRBV19|TRBJ1-2
CASSMRHGVNYGYTF
TGTGCCAGTAGTATGCGGCACGGCGTTAACTATGGCTACACCTTC
>NA|NA|TRBV7-2|TRBJ2-2
CASSFAGFEVFF
TGTGCCAGCAGCTTCGCGGGGTTTGAGGTGTTTTTT
>TRBD1|NA|TRBV6-5|TRBJ1-2
CASRGTGVYGYTF
TGTGCCAGCAGGGGGACAGGGGTCTATGGCTACACCTTC
>TRBD2|NA|TRBV6-5|TRBJ2-1
CASSPLAGGLNEQFF
TGTGCCAGCAGTCCCCTAGCGGGGGGGCTTAATGAGCAGTTCTTC
>NA|NA|TRBV7-8|TRBJ1-5
CASSAVNPGHSNQPQHF
TGTGCCAGCAGCGCGGTGAACCCTGGTCATAGCAATCAGCCCCAGCATTTT
>NA|NA|TRBV29-1|TRBJ2-7
CSVAPYSATGVYEQYF
TGCAGCGTTGCCCCTTATTCTGCTACGGGAGTCTACGAGCAGTACTTC
>NA|NA|TRBV30|TRBJ1-2
CAWSPGGYGYTF
TGTGCCTGGAGTCCGGGGGGCTATGGCTACACCTTC
>NA|NA|TRBV19|TRBJ1-6
CASSIDRRGSYNSPLHF
TGTGCCAGTAGTATAGATCGGCGGGGCTCCTATAATTCACCCCTCCACTTT
>NA|NA|TRBV4-1|TRBJ2-1
CASSHLTTSLSYNEQFF
TGCGCCAGCAGCCACCTTACTACTAGCCTCTCCTACAATGAGCAGTTCTTC
>TRBD1|NA|TRBV28|TRBJ1-5
CASRPGQGHQPQHF
TGTGCCAGCAGACCCGGACAGGGTCATCAGCCCCAGCATTTT
>TRBD1|few|TRBV5-1|TRBJ2-7
CASSAGQGTALYEQYF
TGCGCCAGCAGCGCAGGGCAAGGGACAGCTTTATACGAGCAGTACTTC
>NA|once|TRBV15|TRBJ1-4
CATSRDKRGSYEKLFF
TGTGCCACCAGCAGAGATAAAAGGGGGTCTTATGAAAAACTGTTTTTT
>TRBD2|NA|TRBV11-3|TRBJ2-1
CASSLEGRGGADNEQFF
TGTGCCAGCAGCTTAGAGGGGCGGGGGGGTGCGGACAATGAGCAGTTCTTC
>TRBD2|NA|TRBV10-2|TRBJ2-5
CASSFGTSGFQETQYF
TGCGCCAGCAGTTTCGGGACTAGCGGGTTCCAAGAGACCCAGTACTTC
>TRBD2|NA|TRBV7-9|TRBJ2-2
CASSLVILAGTGELFF
TGTGCCAGCAGCTTAGTGATCCTAGCGGGGACCGGGGAGCTGTTTTTT
>NA|NA|TRBV18|TRBJ1-1
CASSPSKGGTNTEAFF
TGTGCCAGCTCACCGAGTAAAGGGGGAACGAACACTGAAGCTTTCTTT
>TRBD2|NA|TRBV7-8|TRBJ2-3
CASSYGLDTDTQYF
TGTGCCAGCAGCTACGGACTAGACACAGATACGCAGTATTTT
>TRBD2|NA|TRBV4-1|TRBJ2-7
CASSGTGSGTKEQYF
TGCGCCAGCAGCGGCACCGGGAGCGGGACTAAAGAGCAGTACTTC
>TRBD2|NA|TRBV2|TRBJ2-2
CASSQTSGGAGELFF
TGTGCCAGCAGCCAGACTAGCGGGGGGGCCGGGGAGCTGTTTTTT
>NA|NA|TRBV10-3|TRBJ2-5
CAISSGSETQYF
TGTGCCATCAGTAGCGGGTCAGAGACCCAGTACTTC
>NA|NA|TRBV28|TRBJ1-4
CASRPYRVIKATNEKLFF
TGTGCCAGCAGGCCCTACAGGGTAATCAAGGCAACTAATGAAAAACTGTTTTTT
>NA|NA|TRBV18|TRBJ1-1
CASSPPLTGTEAFF
TGTGCCAGCTCACCACCCTTAACAGGGACTGAAGCTTTCTTT
>NA|once|TRBV5-5|TRBJ1-1
CASSLVWQEAFF
TGTGCCAGCAGCTTGGTTTGGCAGGAAGCTTTCTTT
>NA|few|TRBV30|TRBJ2-6
CAWSSHSGANVLTF
TGTGCCTGGAGTTCACACTCTGGGGCCAACGTCCTGACTTTC
>NA|NA|TRBV11-2|TRBJ1-6
CASSLGRGYNSPLHF
TGTGCCAGCAGCTTGGGCAGGGGCTATAATTCACCCCTCCACTTT
>NA|NA|TRBV5-1|TRBJ1-1
CASSSPGLLVSEAFF
TGCGCCAGCAGCTCCCCAGGGCTACTGGTCTCTGAAGCTTTCTTT
>TRBD2|once|TRBV5-1|TRBJ2-1
CASSNSGLAGEGRQFF
TGCGCCAGCAGTAACTCGGGACTAGCGGGGGAGGGCCGGCAGTTCTTC
>NA|NA|TRBV29-1|TRBJ2-5
CSVLDYLLKGDQETQYF
TGCAGCGTCCTAGACTATCTTTTGAAGGGGGACCAAGAGACCCAGTACTTC
>TRBD1|NA|TRBV27|TRBJ1-2
CASSLRQGGDGYTF
TGTGCCAGCAGTCTACGACAGGGCGGAGATGGCTACACCTTC